A selection of T cell receptor beta chains follows, all from one sample in a study of long-term antiretroviral therapy in people with HIV. The assay was immunoSEQ multiplex PCR, and TCRdb's table has in-frame clones only and misses some. The sample records about 24,000 clones, approximately 79% being singletons. Material: unsorted PBMCs, obtained 1.2 years after starting antiretroviral therapy. The receptors come from a woman between 35 and 50 years old with HIV. CDR3s include the opening cysteine and the closing phenylalanine or tryptophan. The order of the fields is V gene, clone size, CDR3 length, J gene, D gene, CDR3 protein, CDR3 DNA. D genes are given only for firm matches. Rows give clone size only sometimes, using once, few, many, or a class for an expanded clone.

TRBV19,few,13,TRBJ1-4,.,CASSISSREKLFF,TGTGCCAGTAGTATTTCATCACGCGAAAAACTGTTTTTT
TRBV2,.,13,TRBJ1-5,.,CASRVRGEQPQHF,TGTGCCAGCCGGGTCCGGGGGGAGCAGCCCCAGCATTTT
TRBV6-5,once,14,TRBJ2-3,TRBD1,CASSWGQGLNTQYF,TGTGCCAGCAGTTGGGGACAGGGTCTGAATACGCAGTATTTT
TRBV5-1,once,16,TRBJ1-6,.,CASSLRGRGDNSPLHF,TGCGCCAGCAGCTTGCGCGGCCGGGGGGATAATTCACCCCTCCACTTT
TRBV5-3,.,10,TRBJ1-1,.,CARMGTEAFF,TGTGCCAGAATGGGCACTGAAGCTTTCTTT
TRBV7-9,once,11,TRBJ2-2,.,CASRQSGELFF,TGTGCCAGCAGGCAATCCGGGGAGCTGTTTTTT
TRBV6-5,once,15,TRBJ2-5,.,CASSLTLQGSGTQYF,TGTGCCAGCAGCCTAACACTCCAGGGATCGGGGACCCAGTACTTC
TRBV14,few,13,TRBJ2-7,TRBD1,CASSQVQGSEQYF,TGTGCCAGCAGCCAGGTACAGGGGAGCGAGCAGTACTTC
TRBV30,.,13,TRBJ2-1,.,CAWSENYYNEQFF,TGTGCCTGGAGTGAGAACTATTACAATGAGCAGTTCTTC
TRBV9,.,15,TRBJ1-1,.,CASSVEAGKNTEAFF,TGTGCCAGCAGCGTAGAGGCAGGCAAGAACACTGAAGCTTTCTTT
TRBV7-9,.,16,TRBJ2-3,.,CASSSPTGAPLDTQYF,TGTGCCAGCAGCTCTCCCACGGGCGCACCCTTAGATACGCAGTATTTT
TRBV18,.,15,TRBJ2-7,TRBD1,CASSPGQGPLSEQYF,TGTGCCAGCTCACCAGGACAGGGTCCTCTCTCCGAGCAGTACTTC
TRBV7-9,.,16,TRBJ1-2,TRBD1,CASSSEQTGIYYGYTF,TGTGCCAGCAGCTCTGAACAGACAGGGATTTACTATGGCTACACCTTC
TRBV5-6,once,15,TRBJ1-4,.,CASSPTPRSAEKLFF,TGTGCCAGCAGTCCTACCCCCAGGTCGGCTGAAAAACTGTTTTTT
TRBV4-3,.,16,TRBJ2-2,.,CASSQERWMVSGELFF,TGCGCCAGCAGCCAAGAAAGGTGGATGGTATCCGGGGAGCTGTTTTTT
TRBV30,.,15,TRBJ2-6,.,CAWSVDSSGANVLTF,TGTGCCTGGAGTGTAGACAGCTCTGGGGCCAACGTCCTGACTTTC
TRBV7-6,.,15,TRBJ1-1,TRBD1,CASSLGTGGNTEAFF,TGTGCCAGCAGCTTAGGGACAGGGGGGAACACTGAAGCTTTCTTT
TRBV6-5,.,15,TRBJ2-5,TRBD1,CASRNTGGTRETQYF,TGTGCCAGCAGGAATACAGGGGGCACCAGGGAGACCCAGTACTTC
TRBV10-3,.,15,TRBJ1-2,.,CAITEGTAINYGYTF,TGTGCCATCACTGAAGGGACCGCCATTAACTATGGCTACACCTTC
TRBV11-3,.,16,TRBJ2-2,.,CASSLVPRANTGELFF,TGTGCCAGCAGCTTAGTCCCCAGGGCGAACACCGGGGAGCTGTTTTTT
TRBV29-1,once,13,TRBJ2-5,TRBD2,CSVGLAGGETQYF,TGCAGCGTCGGACTAGCGGGAGGGGAGACCCAGTACTTC
TRBV7-9,.,13,TRBJ1-1,.,CASSLVGGHEAFF,TGTGCCAGCAGCTTAGTAGGCGGGCATGAAGCTTTCTTT
TRBV30,.,12,TRBJ2-5,TRBD1,CAWTTGQETQYF,TGTGCCTGGACGACAGGGCAAGAGACCCAGTACTTC
TRBV5-6,.,14,TRBJ2-7,TRBD1,CASSGQGITYEQYF,TGTGCCAGCAGCGGACAGGGGATCACCTACGAGCAGTACTTC
TRBV5-5,.,15,TRBJ2-5,TRBD2,CASSPYGGEEETQYF,TGTGCCAGCAGCCCTTACGGGGGGGAGGAAGAGACCCAGTACTTC
TRBV5-4,.,14,TRBJ2-7,.,CASSNRLGGYEQYF,TGTGCCAGCAGCAATAGATTGGGTGGCTACGAGCAGTACTTC
TRBV9,once,15,TRBJ1-2,.,CASSPMFRGDYGYTF,TGTGCCAGCAGCCCCATGTTTCGGGGGGACTATGGCTACACCTTC
TRBV4-3,.,17,TRBJ2-3,.,CASSQGWSAILGDTQYF,TGCGCCAGCAGCCAAGGGTGGTCGGCGATTCTTGGAGATACGCAGTATTTT
TRBV19,.,14,TRBJ2-1,.,CASSLLSSYNEQFF,TGTGCCAGTAGCCTACTTAGCTCCTACAATGAGCAGTTCTTC
TRBV27,.,15,TRBJ2-7,TRBD1,CASSLQGARGNEQYF,TGTGCCAGCAGTCTGCAGGGGGCCCGGGGGAACGAGCAGTACTTC
TRBV4-1,large,14,TRBJ2-7,.,CASSQGAGSYEQYF,TGCGCCAGCAGCCAAGGGGCCGGTTCCTACGAGCAGTACTTC
TRBV6-6,.,11,TRBJ2-1,.,CASTAGNEQFF,TGTGCCAGCACCGCGGGTAATGAGCAGTTCTTC
TRBV7-6,.,14,TRBJ2-7,.,CASSLTGSSYEQYF,TGTGCCAGCAGCTTAACGGGGTCCTCCTACGAGCAGTACTTC
TRBV11-3,.,12,TRBJ1-1,.,CASSFGSAEAFF,TGTGCCAGCAGCTTTGGGTCAGCTGAAGCTTTCTTT
TRBV2,once,14,TRBJ1-1,.,CASSRLLEITEAFF,TGTGCCAGCAGTCGCCTTTTGGAGATCACTGAAGCTTTCTTT
TRBV30,.,15,TRBJ1-2,TRBD1,CAWTGTDLGGYGYTF,TGTGCCTGGACGGGGACAGACCTTGGGGGCTATGGCTACACCTTC
TRBV10-2,.,17,TRBJ1-5,.,CASSESQWRQPNQPQHF,TGCGCCAGCAGTGAGTCGCAGTGGAGGCAGCCCAATCAGCCCCAGCATTTT
TRBV7-9,.,12,TRBJ1-1,.,CASSLAEYEAFF,TGTGCCAGCAGCTTAGCAGAGTATGAAGCTTTCTTT
TRBV2,.,11,TRBJ1-4,.,CASSLDGSWLF,TGTGCCAGCAGTCTTGACGGGTCCTGGCTTTTT
TRBV19,.,15,TRBJ2-1,TRBD2,CASSPGLAGYNEQFF,TGTGCCAGTAGTCCCGGACTAGCGGGATATAATGAGCAGTTCTTC
TRBV11-2,.,14,TRBJ1-1,.,CASRLGQLNTEAFF,TGTGCCAGCAGATTAGGACAGCTGAACACTGAAGCTTTCTTT
TRBV7-8,once,16,TRBJ2-1,TRBD2,CASSSSTSGNVGEQFF,TGTGCCAGCAGCTCTTCGACTAGCGGGAATGTTGGGGAGCAGTTCTTC
TRBV10-2,.,14,TRBJ1-2,TRBD1,CASRDRGGDHGYTF,TGCGCCAGCAGGGACAGGGGAGGGGATCACGGCTACACCTTC
TRBV4-1,.,15,TRBJ2-5,.,CASSQAAVSQETQYF,TGCGCCAGCAGCCAAGCGGCAGTGTCACAAGAGACCCAGTACTTC
TRBV12-5,.,14,TRBJ1-2,.,CASGLIDGTYGYTF,TGTGCTAGTGGTTTGATCGACGGCACCTATGGCTACACCTTC
TRBV7-9,.,12,TRBJ2-7,.,CASSRDTYEQYF,TGTGCCAGCAGCCGTGACACCTACGAGCAGTACTTC
TRBV19,.,14,TRBJ1-2,.,CASSQWSTNYGYTF,TGTGCCAGTAGTCAATGGAGTACGAACTATGGCTACACCTTC
TRBV5-4,.,16,TRBJ1-2,.,CASSLPGRLNGDGYTF,TGTGCCAGCAGCTTACCGGGACGACTAAATGGGGATGGCTACACCTTC
TRBV6-6,.,14,TRBJ1-5,.,CASSYLRGGQPQHF,TGTGCCAGCAGTTACTTAAGGGGGGGTCAGCCCCAGCATTTT
TRBV4-3,.,18,TRBJ2-5,TRBD1,CASSQESAGGIGYETQYF,TGCGCCAGCAGCCAAGAATCGGCAGGGGGCATAGGTTATGAGACCCAGTACTTC
TRBV10-3,.,12,TRBJ1-2,.,CAIADTSYGYTF,TGTGCCATCGCGGACACCTCTTATGGCTACACCTTC
TRBV9,.,14,TRBJ1-6,.,CASSPELNNSPLHF,TGTGCCAGCTCGCCCGAACTAAATAATTCACCCCTCCACTTT